Sequencing of this TCR beta chain was carried out in a study of T cell responses to AZD1222 COVID-19 vaccine (dated by TCRdb to the early 2020s). Background for the entire study: TCR sequencing was performed for 230 to 250 trial participants, of whom about 200 were given two doses of AZD1222 and around 25 were given two doses of MenACWY control vaccine. Trial participants were enrolled by age into 18-55, 56-69 and 70-plus year subgroups, with 148, 28 and 57 TCR-sequenced participants respectively. Beyond this particular receptor, the publication reports: Conclusions about previously exposed vaccinees are limited because only six or seven AZD1222 recipients were SARS-CoV-2 seropositive at baseline. No day 14 peak-response samples were available, so repertoires were characterized only after the peak T cell response. Reportedly, almost half of the unique spike-specific TCRs recognized epitopes lying outside the regions that are mutated in the B.1.351 and B.1.1.7 variants. The whole spike protein was spanned by vaccine-associated CD4 TCRs, and dominant responses were seen in regions 160-218 and 743-854. Most participants were white British and females outnumbered males, and the authors suggested that clonal diversity may have been underestimated. A significant rise in spike-specific TCR breadth and depth was observed after two AZD1222 doses relative to day 0 and relative to MenACWY recipients. The 56-69-year group was small, and its depth increase did not reach significance, likely because of low power.

A note on this clone: Its antigen is currently not known. The input lacks base qualities; no much larger clone sits a single base away.

CDR1 is given as LGHNA and CDR2 as YSLEER, both from the germline V gene. Including cysteine and phenylalanine, the CDR3 has 18 amino acids. Only the CDR3 DNA is retained, 54 bases long and in frame from the first base. V is pruned by 1 base and J by 4 bases, leaving 10 bases of the junction without a gene match. The sample's time point label is to be understood as: about 28 days (+/-7) after the second vaccine dose. AZD1222 recipients whose second dose came at about 4 weeks and those whose second dose came at about 12 weeks were combined into one group, since spike-specific TCR depth and breadth did not differ between the two schedules. The vaccinee samples were drawn from two UK trials, COV001 and COV002, one of which was a single-blind randomized controlled phase 2/3 trial testing AZD1222 (ChAdOx1 nCoV-19) in healthy adults. For TCRbeta chain sequencing, PBMC samples from trial participants were taken at day 0 and at day 28 after the second dose.

The CDR3 regions of human TCRbeta chains were subjected to immunosequencing. Per the source publication's procedure: Repertoire TCRs were matched against a reference library of SARS-CoV-2-specific TCRs generated with the MIRA antigen-specificity platform. Breadth was defined as the fraction of unique TCRs that were SARS-CoV-2-associated, and depth was defined as the fraction of total T cells that were SARS-CoV-2-associated. Using the MIRA data, each spike-specific TCR was mapped to the spike region that the TCR reacts to and placed in a CD4 or CD8 class. Log10-transformed breadth and depth values were compared by one-way ANOVA with Sidak's multiple comparisons tests. TCRdb took over this immuneACCESS table, retaining in-frame rearrangements with V and J assigned. Such tables are incomplete; in checked studies, under half of the missing clones stem from an unresolved V gene, and the remainder is unexplained. V and J calls and clone size follow that table, whereas D and trimming were derived from the DNA. This sample gives approximately 50,000 clones in total; around nine tenths of them show up just once. The top ten hold 6.9% of the sample.

The sequence joins TRBV4-3 to TRBJ2-2; 9 central bases correspond to TRBD2. The clonotype was recovered from an adult who received the AZD1222 COVID-19 vaccine. The source was peripheral blood, collected 28 days after the second AZD1222 dose. The CDR3 in this case is CASSQGSSGRIPTGELFF. In nucleotide form, the sequence is TGCGCCAGCAGCCAAGGATCCAGCGGGAGGATCCCCACCGGGGAGCTGTTTTTT.